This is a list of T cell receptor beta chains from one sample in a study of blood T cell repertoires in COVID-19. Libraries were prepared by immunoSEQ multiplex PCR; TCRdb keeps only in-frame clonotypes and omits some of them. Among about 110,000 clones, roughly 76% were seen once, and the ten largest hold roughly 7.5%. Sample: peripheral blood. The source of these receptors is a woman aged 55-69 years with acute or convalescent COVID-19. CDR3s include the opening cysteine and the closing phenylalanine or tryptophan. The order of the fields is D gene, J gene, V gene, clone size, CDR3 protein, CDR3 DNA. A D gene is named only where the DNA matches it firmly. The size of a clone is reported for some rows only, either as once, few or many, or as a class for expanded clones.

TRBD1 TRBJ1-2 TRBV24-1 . CATSSDRVNGYTF TGTGCCACCAGTTCCGACAGGGTGAATGGCTACACCTTC
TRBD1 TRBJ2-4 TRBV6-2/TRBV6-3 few CASSYPRDRAKNIQYF TGTGCCAGCAGTTACCCCCGGGACAGAGCCAAAAACATTCAGTACTTC
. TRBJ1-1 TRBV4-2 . CASSQDGQGNTEAFF TGTGCCAGCAGCCAAGATGGGCAGGGGAACACTGAAGCTTTCTTT
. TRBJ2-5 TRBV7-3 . CASSSLVGETQYF TGTGCCAGCAGCTCCCTCGTCGGAGAGACCCAGTACTTC
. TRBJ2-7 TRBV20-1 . CSAGFREEYF TGCAGTGCTGGTTTCAGGGAAGAGTACTTC
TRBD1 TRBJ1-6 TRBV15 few CATSVAGTGLSSPLHF TGTGCCACCAGCGTAGCCGGGACAGGGCTTAGTTCACCCCTCCACTTT
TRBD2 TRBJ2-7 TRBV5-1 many CASSWGTSGGPAYEQYF TGCGCCAGCAGCTGGGGGACTAGCGGGGGCCCAGCCTACGAGCAGTACTTC
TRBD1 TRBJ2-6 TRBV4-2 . CASSRQVGTGGSGANVLTF TGTGCCAGCAGCCGGCAGGTCGGGACAGGGGGCTCTGGGGCCAACGTCCTGACTTTC
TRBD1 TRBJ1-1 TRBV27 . CASKRTGTTEAFF TGTGCCAGCAAGAGGACAGGGACCACTGAAGCTTTCTTT
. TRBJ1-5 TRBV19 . CASSLQGIGNQPQHF TGTGCCAGTAGTCTACAGGGCATTGGCAATCAGCCCCAGCATTTT
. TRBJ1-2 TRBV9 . CASSARMRGYTF TGTGCCAGCAGCGCCCGCATGCGGGGCTACACCTTC
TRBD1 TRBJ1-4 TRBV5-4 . CASSLGQGGNEKLFF TGTGCCAGCAGCTTGGGACAGGGCGGTAATGAAAAACTGTTTTTT
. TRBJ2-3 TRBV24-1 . CATSDADLGTSTDTQYF TGTGCCACCAGTGACGCTGACCTTGGGACTAGCACAGATACGCAGTATTTT
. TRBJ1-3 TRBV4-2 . CASSQERGMGGNTIYF TGTGCCAGCAGCCAAGAAAGAGGGATGGGCGGAAACACCATATATTTT
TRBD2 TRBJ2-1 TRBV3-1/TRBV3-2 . CASSHSTGGTSGVKFF TGTGCCAGCAGCCACTCCACAGGGGGGACTAGCGGGGTAAAATTCTTC
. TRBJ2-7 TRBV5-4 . CASSYDREDVEQYF TGTGCCAGCAGTTACGACAGGGAGGATGTCGAGCAGTACTTC
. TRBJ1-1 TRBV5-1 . CASSPGQLLNTEAFF TGCGCCAGCAGTCCAGGACAGCTACTGAACACTGAAGCTTTCTTT
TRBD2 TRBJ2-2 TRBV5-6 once CASSLVSGGNTGELFF TGTGCCAGCAGCTTGGTGTCGGGGGGGAACACCGGGGAGCTGTTTTTT
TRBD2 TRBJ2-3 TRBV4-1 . CASSPLAGVDTQYF TGCGCCAGCAGCCCTCTAGCGGGGGTTGATACGCAGTATTTT
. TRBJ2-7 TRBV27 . CASSSGVAPHYEQYF TGTGCCAGCAGCTCAGGGGTTGCGCCACACTACGAGCAGTACTTC
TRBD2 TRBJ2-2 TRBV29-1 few CSAGLATNTGELFF TGCAGCGCCGGACTAGCGACGAACACCGGGGAGCTGTTTTTT
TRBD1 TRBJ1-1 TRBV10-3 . CAIRVQGATRAFF TGTGCCATCAGGGTACAGGGGGCGACGCGAGCTTTCTTT
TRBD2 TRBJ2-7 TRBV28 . CATIPGGIYEQYF TGTGCCACCATCCCCGGGGGGATCTACGAGCAGTACTTC
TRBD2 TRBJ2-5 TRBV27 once CASSGGLTQETQYF TGTGCCAGTAGCGGGGGCCTAACACAAGAGACCCAGTACTTC
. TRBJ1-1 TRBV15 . CATSAQGSFTEAFF TGTGCCACCAGCGCCCAGGGGTCCTTCACTGAAGCTTTCTTT
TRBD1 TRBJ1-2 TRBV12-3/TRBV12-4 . CASREQGAGGYTF TGTGCCAGCAGGGAACAGGGGGCAGGGGGCTACACCTTC
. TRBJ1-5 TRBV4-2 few CASSQDRGQPQHF TGTGCCAGCAGCCAAGATAGGGGTCAGCCCCAGCATTTT
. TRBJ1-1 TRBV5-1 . CASSLANTEAFF TGCGCCAGCAGCTTGGCTAACACTGAAGCTTTCTTT
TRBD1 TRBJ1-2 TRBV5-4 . CASSLVMGQGAGYTF TGTGCCAGCAGCTTGGTAATGGGACAGGGAGCTGGCTACACCTTC
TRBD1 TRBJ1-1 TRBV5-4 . CASSPGQGARNTEAFF TGTGCCAGCAGCCCGGGACAGGGGGCGAGGAACACTGAAGCTTTCTTT
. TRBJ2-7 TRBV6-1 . CASSEAGGTSREQYF TGTGCCAGCAGTGAAGCGGGGGGAACGAGCCGCGAGCAGTACTTC
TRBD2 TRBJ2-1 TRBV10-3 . CAISLGLAGGNEQFF TGTGCCATCAGCCTGGGACTAGCGGGGGGTAATGAGCAGTTCTTC